This T cell receptor beta chain was identified in a study of breast tumors, draining lymph nodes, adjacent tissues. Broader study findings: Findings are consistent with lymph node origin and intratumoral expansion of most tumor T cells. Tumor TCR diversity was below lymph nodes but above nontumor tissue. Tumor and nontumor repertoires were significantly more similar in luminal-like than in basal-like breast cancer.

On this clonotype itself: What it binds is not known. A read error may produce the germline difference seen at one junction end.

Germline CDR1 reads MNHNS; CDR2 reads SASEGT. The CDR3 spans 14 residues. Breast cancer patients provided tissue from their axillary draining lymph nodes. Using its own MiXCR run on the multiplex PCR reads, TCRdb lists one record per CDR3 protein. Among approximately 150,000 distinct CDR3 sequences listed, 33% were seen once. Sequenced input: axillary lymph node tissue. The J gene is TRBJ1-1, the V gene TRBV6-1, with D uncertain. The source is a female donor with breast cancer. Some clones in this sample may be carry-over from other donors' samples. The chain's CDR3 is CASSQAYRNTEAFF. In DNA, the CDR3 is TGTGCCAGCAGTCAAGCGTACAGGAACACTGAAGCTTTCTTT.